Each of the 21 T cell receptor beta chains below was sequenced from the same sample in a study of neurological immune-mediated disorders. Via MiXCR, TCRdb re-called the 5' RACE reads, giving one row per CDR3 protein. In the table there are under 90,000 distinct CDR3 sequences, about 9.3% of which are singletons. Sequenced material: PBMCs. These receptors were collected from a man between 35 and 55 years old in good health.

The chain combines TRBV27 with TRBJ1-2; possible D gene TRBD1, 5 bases. The CDR3 has 13 residues. Between the trimmed V and J ends, which lost 3 bases and 0 bases, there was a span of 5 bases. The germline V gene encodes CDR1 MNHEY and CDR2 SMNVEV (reference sequence). Here the CDR3 DNA reads TGTGCCAGCAGTTTGACAGCTAACTATGGCTACACCTTC. Protein: CASSLTANYGYTF.

This clonotype was seen repeatedly, ten times or more. The CDR3 region is CASSLDSPSNQPQHF. The CDR3, as DNA: TGTGCCAGCAGTCTAGACAGTCCGAGCAATCAGCCCCAGCATTTT. This sequence joins TRBV6-2 or TRBV6-3 and TRBJ1-5; D possibly corresponds to TRBD1 (5 bases). There are 15 residues in the CDR3. CDR1 is MNHEY, CDR2 SVGEGT, per germline. The germline V and J ends were trimmed by 5 bases and 1 base, with 12 bases remaining between them.

This clonotype was found many times. The chain's CDR3 is CASSFGTGDVTRKKLFF. CDR3 sequence (DNA): TGTGCCAGCAGTTTCGGGACAGGGGACGTCACGAGGAAAAAACTGTTTTTT. The chain is built from TRBV12-3 or TRBV12-4 and TRBJ1-4, with 10 bases identical to TRBD1. The V segment lost 3 bases and the J segment 9 bases; nucleotides outside the gene matches: 13. This CDR3 spans 17 amino acids.

This clonotype was observed a handful of times. The rearrangement links TRBV5-1 to TRBJ2-2; 7 bases align to TRBD1. Germline V gene lookup returns CDR1 SGHRS and CDR2 YFSETQ. This CDR3 is 15 amino acids long. With 3 bases clipped from V and 4 bases from J, the junction kept 6 bases outside the gene matches. The CDR3 loop is CASSWRAGGTGELFF. CDR3 nucleotides: TGCGCCAGCAGCTGGCGGGCAGGGGGCACCGGGGAGCTGTTTTTT.

Worth noting for this clonotype: One end of the junction varies from germline; a read error may be responsible. The chain links TRBV5-1 to TRBJ1-2; D not certain. The germline CDR1 and CDR2 sequences are SGHRS and YFSETQ. The length of the CDR3 is 14 residues. The CDR3 here is CASSCGRGVYGYTF. The CDR3 DNA follows: TGCGCCAGCAGCTGTGGTCGGGGAGTCTATGGGTACACCTTC.

This clonotype was counted ten times or more. The CDR3 region has the DNA TGTGCCAGCACCTCGACAGGGAGGCAGCCCCAGCATTTT. Translation gives CASTSTGRQPQHF. The chain uses TRBV6-6 and TRBJ1-5, with 7 bases matching TRBD1. V trimming: 7 bases; J trimming: 7 bases; junction bases outside the gene matches: 7. The CDR3 extends over 13 amino acids. The germline gives CDR1 MNHNY, CDR2 SVGAGI (reference sequence).

V and J are TRBV28 and TRBJ2-3, with D possibly being TRBD1 (5 bases). This CDR3 is 15 amino acids long. Germline CDR1 and CDR2: MDHEN and SYDVKM. Trimming removed 7 bases at V and 7 bases at J, with 21 bases between. The CDR3 DNA reads TGTGCCAGCACCCTTGGGTCAGGGAAAATAAATACGCAGTATTTT. This codes for CASTLGSGKINTQYF. Variable domain in full (rest from reference TRBV28 and TRBJ2-3): DVKVTQSSRYLVKRTGEKVFLECVQDMDHENMFWYRQDPGLGLRLIYFSYDVKMKEKGDIPEGYSVSREKKERFSLILESASTNQTSMYLCASTLGSGKINTQYFGPGTRLTVL.

This clonotype was observed at least ten times. This chain connects TRBV10-2 to TRBJ2-1, with D possibly being TRBD2 (6 bases). The CDR3 spans 15 residues. The germline V and J ends were trimmed by 0 bases and 3 bases, with 9 bases remaining between them. Germline values: CDR1 WSHSY, CDR2 SAAADI. The DNA for the CDR3 is TGCGCCAGCAGTGAGTCACGGGAGATCTACAATGAGCAGTTCTTC. This encodes CASSESREIYNEQFF.

This clonotype appeared many times. The chain employs TRBV7-9 and TRBJ2-1; 8 nucleotides align to TRBD1. The length of the CDR3 is 15 residues. J lost 5 bases, V lost 5 bases, and 8 bases had no gene match. Germline CDR1 and CDR2: SEHNR and FQNEAQ (reference sequence). CDR3 sequence: CASSHGDRNHNEQFF. Written as DNA, the CDR3 is TGTGCCAGCAGCCACGGGGACAGGAATCACAATGAGCAGTTCTTC.

This clonotype came up many times. The rearrangement uses TRBV29-1 and TRBJ2-2; either TRBD1 or TRBD2 may supply D (5 bases each). Germline-derived CDR1 and CDR2 are SQVTM and ANQGSEA. The CDR3 extends over 13 amino acids. V lost 3 bases and J lost 5, with 10 bases in between. In nucleotides, the CDR3 is TGCAGCGTTGATCGGGGCTCTACCGGGGAGCTGTTTTTT. Translating it yields CSVDRGSTGELFF.

Many counts were recorded for this clonotype. The genes are TRBV2 and TRBJ2-1, with TRBD2 matching over 10 bases. Germline values: CDR1 SNHLY, CDR2 FYNNEI. The CDR3 consists of 16 residues. V shed 5 bases and J 7 bases; nucleotides not matched to a gene: 11. The CDR3: CASSFSSGGAGNEQFF. The CDR3 DNA reads as TGTGCCAGCAGTTTCTCAAGCGGGGGGGCCGGTAATGAGCAGTTCTTC.

This clonotype was counted once. CDR3 bases: TGTGCCAGCTCACCATATGGACCGGGACAGGGCTTGTTATTCCTCCACTTT. Amino acid sequence: CASSPYGPGQGLLFLHF. This sequence joins TRBV18 and TRBJ1-6, with TRBD1 matching 9 bases. This CDR3 comprises 17 residues. CDR1 is KGHSH and CDR2 is LQKENI in the germline V gene. The V gene end was trimmed by 2 bases and the J gene end by 15 bases; junction bases not matched to a gene: 17.

This clonotype appeared many times. The chain has TRBV12-3 or TRBV12-4 and TRBJ1-1, with TRBD1 matching over 8 bases. Losses at the gene ends were 5 bases for V and 0 bases for J; bases not matched to a gene: 5. The CDR3 length is 15 residues. The CDR3, as DNA: TGTGCCAGCAGTGACGGCAGGGGGCTGAACACTGAAGCTTTCTTT. It codes for CASSDGRGLNTEAFF.

The sample holds many counts of this clonotype. The rearrangement joins TRBV5-1 to TRBJ2-3, with 12 bases that match TRBD2. Losses at the gene ends were 4 bases for V and 2 bases for J; bases not matched to a gene: 11. Looked up from germline, CDR1 is SGHRS and CDR2 is YFSETQ. CDR3 length equals 18 residues. DNA of the CDR3: TGCGCCAGCAGCCCTAGCGGGGGGGCATCCATTTTCACAGATACGCAGTATTTT. As protein: CASSPSGGASIFTDTQYF.

This clonotype was found many times. The chain links TRBV28 to TRBJ1-5; D may be TRBD1 (5 bases). V lost 4 bases to trimming and J lost 1 base, with 17 bases between them. This CDR3 region has 17 residues. Germline V lookup: CDR1 MDHEN, CDR2 SYDVKM. Written as DNA, the CDR3 is TGTGCCAGCAGTTCTGGTTCCGGGGGAACGAGCAATCAGCCCCAGCATTTT. Protein: CASSSGSGGTSNQPQHF.

V gene TRBV6-1 combines with J gene TRBJ1-1; D possibly corresponds to TRBD1 (5 bases). CDR1 and CDR2 from the germline V gene are MNHNS and SASEGT. This CDR3 contains 14 residues. The V end lost 11 bases, the J end lost 1 base, and 17 bases lay between the germline ends. The CDR3 here is CAAWLGTSNTEAFF. The CDR3 region has the DNA TGTGCCGCATGGCTAGGGACTTCGAACACTGAAGCTTTCTTT.

This clonotype was seen at least ten times. The gene calls are TRBV7-2 and TRBJ2-7; TRBD1 matches at 7 bases. There are 14 residues in the CDR3. Trimming removed 4 bases from V and 1 base from J; junction bases left unmatched: 4. Germline V CDR1 and CDR2: SGHTA, FQGNSA. Written as DNA, the CDR3 is TGTGCCAGCAGCTCGAGACAGGGTTCCTACGAGCAGTACTTC. Protein: CASSSRQGSYEQYF.

This clonotype occurred many times. This chain links TRBV5-1 with TRBJ2-7; TRBD2 matches 9 bases. V lost 0 bases, J lost 7 bases, and 17 bases stayed unmatched. Germline CDR1 and CDR2: SGHRS and YFSETQ. The CDR3 is made up of 18 amino acids. The CDR3, as DNA: TGCGCCAGCAGCTTGGGAGGCCCGGGTAGCGGGAGTCCCCGGGAGCAGTACTTC. As protein: CASSLGGPGSGSPREQYF. Supplemented by reference TRBV5-1 and TRBJ2-7, the full variable domain reads KAGVTQTPRYLIKTRGQQVTLSCSPISGHRSVSWYQQTPGQGLQFLFEYFSETQRNKGNFPGRFSGRQFSNSRSEMNVSTLELGDSALYLCASSLGGPGSGSPREQYFGPGTRLTVT.

Ten or more counts support this clonotype. This chain connects TRBV5-5 to TRBJ2-1; D is unclear. This CDR3 contains 18 residues. The germline V gene has CDR1 SGHKS and CDR2 YYEKEE (reference sequence). The V end was cut by 3 bases, the J end by 5 bases, with 24 bases between. The CDR3 sequence: CASSYQTTDLLRNNEQFF. CDR3 coding DNA: TGTGCCAGCAGCTACCAAACCACCGACCTCCTACGGAACAATGAGCAGTTCTTC.

This clonotype was seen ten or more times. The rearrangement links TRBV5-1 to TRBJ2-7; 7 nucleotides align to TRBD1. There are 13 residues in the CDR3. Germline V gene sequence: CDR1 SGHRS, CDR2 YFSETQ. Losses at the gene ends were 1 base for V and 5 bases for J; bases not matched to a gene: 3. The CDR3 DNA reads as TGCGCCAGCAGCTTGAACAGGGGAAACGAGCAGTACTTC. It is translated as CASSLNRGNEQYF.

The V gene is TRBV4-2, the J gene TRBJ1-1, with a possible D match to TRBD1 (6 bases). Germline V CDR1 and CDR2: LGHNA, YNFKEQ. CDR3 length equals 14 residues. Trimming removed 4 bases from V and 5 bases from J, with 14 bases in between. CDR3 in amino acids: CASSPPGARTEAFF. The CDR3 DNA follows: TGTGCCAGCAGCCCGCCGGGGGCGCGTACTGAAGCTTTCTTT.